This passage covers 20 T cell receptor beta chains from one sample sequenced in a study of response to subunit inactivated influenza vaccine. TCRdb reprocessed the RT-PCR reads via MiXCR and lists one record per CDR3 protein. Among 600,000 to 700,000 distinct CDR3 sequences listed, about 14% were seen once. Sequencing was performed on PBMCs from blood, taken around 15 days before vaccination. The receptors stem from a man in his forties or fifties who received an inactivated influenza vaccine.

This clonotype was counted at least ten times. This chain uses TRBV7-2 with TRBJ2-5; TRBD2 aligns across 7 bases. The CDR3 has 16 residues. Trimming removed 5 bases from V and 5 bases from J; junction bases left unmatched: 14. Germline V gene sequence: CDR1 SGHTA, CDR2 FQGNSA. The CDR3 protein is CASSRSRTSIIETQYF. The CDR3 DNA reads TGTGCCAGCAGCCGTTCCCGGACTAGTATCATTGAGACCCAGTACTTC.

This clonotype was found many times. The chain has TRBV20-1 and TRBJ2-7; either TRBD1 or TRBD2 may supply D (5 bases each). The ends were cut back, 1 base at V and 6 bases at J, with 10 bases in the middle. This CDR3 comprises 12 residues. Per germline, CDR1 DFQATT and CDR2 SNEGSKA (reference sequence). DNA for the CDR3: TGCAGTGCTAGAGTCAGGGCGGGCGAGCAGTACTTC. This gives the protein CSARVRAGEQYF.

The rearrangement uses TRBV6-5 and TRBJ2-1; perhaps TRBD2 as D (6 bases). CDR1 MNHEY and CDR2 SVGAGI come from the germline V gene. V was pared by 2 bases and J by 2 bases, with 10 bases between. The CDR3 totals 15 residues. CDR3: CASSYGGSAYNEQFF. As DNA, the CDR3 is TGTGCCAGCAGTTACGGAGGGAGCGCCTACAATGAGCAGTTCTTC.

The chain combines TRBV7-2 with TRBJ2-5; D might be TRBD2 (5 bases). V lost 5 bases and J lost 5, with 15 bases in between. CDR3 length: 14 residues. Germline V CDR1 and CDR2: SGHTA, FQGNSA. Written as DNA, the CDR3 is TGTGCCAGCAGCGCTACTAGGAGCGGCGAGACCCAGTACTTC. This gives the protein CASSATRSGETQYF. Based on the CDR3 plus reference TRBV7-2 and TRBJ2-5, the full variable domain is GAGVSQSPSNKVTEKGKDVELRCDPISGHTALYWYRQSLGQGLEFLIYFQGNSAPDKSGLPSDRFSAERTGGSVSTLTIQRTQQEDSAVYLCASSATRSGETQYFGPGTRLLVL.

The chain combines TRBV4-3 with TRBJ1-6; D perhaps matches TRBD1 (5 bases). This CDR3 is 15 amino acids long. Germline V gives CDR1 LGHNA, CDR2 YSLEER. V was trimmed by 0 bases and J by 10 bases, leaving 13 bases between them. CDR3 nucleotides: TGCGCCAGCAGCCAAGATCGTGGGGAGGGGTCACCCCTCCACTTT. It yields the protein CASSQDRGEGSPLHF.

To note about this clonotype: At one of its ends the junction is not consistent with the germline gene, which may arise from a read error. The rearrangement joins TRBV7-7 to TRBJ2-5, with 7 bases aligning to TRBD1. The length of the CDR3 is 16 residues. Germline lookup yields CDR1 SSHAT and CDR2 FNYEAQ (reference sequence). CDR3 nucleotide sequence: TGTGCTAGCAGCCCTCGTTCGACAGGGTCCCCAGAGACCCAGTACTTC. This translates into CASSPRSTGSPETQYF.

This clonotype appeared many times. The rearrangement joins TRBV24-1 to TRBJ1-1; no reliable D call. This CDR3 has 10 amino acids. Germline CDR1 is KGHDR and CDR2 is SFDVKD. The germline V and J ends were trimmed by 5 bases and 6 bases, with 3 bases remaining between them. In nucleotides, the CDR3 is TGTGCCACCAGTGTACCTGAAGCTTTCTTT. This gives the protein CATSVPEAFF.

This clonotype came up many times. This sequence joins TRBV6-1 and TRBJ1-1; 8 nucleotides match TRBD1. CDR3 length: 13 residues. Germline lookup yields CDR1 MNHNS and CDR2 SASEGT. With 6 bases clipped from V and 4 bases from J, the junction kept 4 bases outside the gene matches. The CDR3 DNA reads TGTGCCAGCAGGGTAACAGGGGGCACTGAAGCTTTCTTT. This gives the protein CASRVTGGTEAFF.

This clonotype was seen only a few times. This CDR3 reads CASSLGGIMTDTQYF. CDR3 coding DNA: TGTGCCAGCAGCCTCGGAGGTATAATGACAGATACGCAGTATTTT. This chain connects TRBV7-3 to TRBJ2-3; tentative D call: TRBD2 (5 bases). The CDR3 totals 15 residues. Trimming removed 5 bases from V and 3 bases from J, with 15 bases in between. CDR1 and CDR2 from the germline V gene are SGHTA and FQGTGA. Drawing the rest from reference TRBV7-3 and TRBJ2-3, the complete variable domain is GAGVSQTPSNKVTEKGKYVELRCDPISGHTALYWYRQSLGQGPEFLIYFQGTGAADDSGLPNDRFFAVRPEGSVSTLKIQRTERGDSAVYLCASSLGGIMTDTQYFGPGTRLTVL.

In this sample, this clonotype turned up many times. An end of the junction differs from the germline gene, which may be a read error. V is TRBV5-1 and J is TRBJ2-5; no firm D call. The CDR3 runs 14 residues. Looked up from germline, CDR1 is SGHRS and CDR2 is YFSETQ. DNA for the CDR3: TGTGCCAGCAGCTTAGGCAGAACCCAAGAGACCCAGTACTTC. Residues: CASSLGRTQETQYF.

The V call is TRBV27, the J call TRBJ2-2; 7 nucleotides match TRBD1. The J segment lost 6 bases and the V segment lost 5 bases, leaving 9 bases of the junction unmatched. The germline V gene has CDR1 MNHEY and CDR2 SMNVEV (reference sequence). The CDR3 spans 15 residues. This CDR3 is CASSTQQGLAGELFF. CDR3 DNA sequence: TGTGCCAGCAGTACCCAACAGGGGTTGGCCGGGGAGCTGTTTTTT.

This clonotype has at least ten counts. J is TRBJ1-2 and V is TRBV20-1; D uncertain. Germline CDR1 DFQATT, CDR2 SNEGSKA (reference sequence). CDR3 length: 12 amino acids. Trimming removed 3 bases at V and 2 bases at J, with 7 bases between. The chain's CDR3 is CSASGYNYGYTF. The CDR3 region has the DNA TGCAGTGCTAGTGGTTACAACTATGGCTACACCTTC.

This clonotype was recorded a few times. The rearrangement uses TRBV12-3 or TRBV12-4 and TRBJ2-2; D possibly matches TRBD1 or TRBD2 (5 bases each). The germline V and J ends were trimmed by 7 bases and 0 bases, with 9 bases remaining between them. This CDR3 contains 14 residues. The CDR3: CASTWGSNTGELFF. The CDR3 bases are TGTGCCAGCACCTGGGGGTCGAACACCGGGGAGCTGTTTTTT.

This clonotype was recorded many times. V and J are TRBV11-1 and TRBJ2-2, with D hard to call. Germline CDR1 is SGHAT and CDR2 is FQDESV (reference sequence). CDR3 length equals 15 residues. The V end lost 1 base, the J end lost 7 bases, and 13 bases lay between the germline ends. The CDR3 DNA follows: TGTGCCAGCAGCTTAGTTGCCTCTTCGAACGGGGAGCTGTTTTTT. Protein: CASSLVASSNGELFF. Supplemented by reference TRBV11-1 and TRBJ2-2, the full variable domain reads EAEVAQSPRYKITEKSQAVAFWCDPISGHATLYWYRQILGQGPELLVQFQDESVVDDSQLPKDRFSAERLKGVDSTLKIQPAELGDSAMYLCASSLVASSNGELFFGEGSRLTVL.

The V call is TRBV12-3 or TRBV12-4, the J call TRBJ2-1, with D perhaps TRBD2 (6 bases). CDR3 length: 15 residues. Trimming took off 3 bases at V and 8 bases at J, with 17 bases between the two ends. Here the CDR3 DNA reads TGTGCCAGCAGTTTCCTAGGACTATTCTCGGATGAGCAGTTCTTC. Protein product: CASSFLGLFSDEQFF.

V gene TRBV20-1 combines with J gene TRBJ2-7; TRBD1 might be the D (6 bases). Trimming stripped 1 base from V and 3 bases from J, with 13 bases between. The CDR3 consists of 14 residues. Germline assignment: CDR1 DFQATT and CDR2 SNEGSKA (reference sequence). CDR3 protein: CSARGPRDNYEQYF. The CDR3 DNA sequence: TGCAGTGCTAGAGGGCCCCGGGACAACTACGAGCAGTACTTC.

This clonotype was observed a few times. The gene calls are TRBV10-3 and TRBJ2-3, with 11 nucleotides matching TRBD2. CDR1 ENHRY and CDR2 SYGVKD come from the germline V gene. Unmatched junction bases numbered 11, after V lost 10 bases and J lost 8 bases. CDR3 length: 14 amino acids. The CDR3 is CATDSGTSGPTQYF. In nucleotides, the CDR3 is TGTGCCACCGACTCCGGGACTAGCGGCCCTACGCAGTATTTT.

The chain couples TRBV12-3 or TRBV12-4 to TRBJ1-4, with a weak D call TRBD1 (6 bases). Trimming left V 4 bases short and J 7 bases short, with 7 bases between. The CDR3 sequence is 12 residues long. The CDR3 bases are TGTGCCAGCAGTTACAGGGCTGAAAAACTGTTTTTT. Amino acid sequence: CASSYRAEKLFF.

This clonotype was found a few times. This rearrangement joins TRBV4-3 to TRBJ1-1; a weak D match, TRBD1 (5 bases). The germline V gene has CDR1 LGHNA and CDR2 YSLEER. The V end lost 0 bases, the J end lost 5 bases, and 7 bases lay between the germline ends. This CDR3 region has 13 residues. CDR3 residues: CASSQEEGTEAFF. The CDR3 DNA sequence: TGCGCCAGCAGCCAAGAAGAGGGGACTGAAGCTTTCTTT.

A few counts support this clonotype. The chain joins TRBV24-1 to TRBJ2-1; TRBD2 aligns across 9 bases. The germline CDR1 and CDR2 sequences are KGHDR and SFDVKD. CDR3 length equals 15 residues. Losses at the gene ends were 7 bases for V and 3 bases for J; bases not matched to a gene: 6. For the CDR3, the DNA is TGTGCCACCAGGGGAGCGGGGGGCAACTACAATGAGCAGTTCTTC. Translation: CATRGAGGNYNEQFF.